The present T cell receptor (beta chain) was sequenced within a study of T cell responses to AZD1222 COVID-19 vaccine. Study-wide results and caveats: Epitopes outside B.1.351 and B.1.1.7 mutated regions reportedly drew nearly half of spike TCRs. Spike-specific TCRs gained breadth and depth after people received two AZD1222 doses. Clonal diversity may have been underestimated, and the donors were mostly white British, with more females than males.

Per germline, CDR1 SGHDT and CDR2 YYEEEE. CDR3 size: 16 residues. Trimming took 4 bases from V and 6 from J; bases not matched to a gene: 10. Details on this clone: The antigen is unknown.

Sequencing was performed with immunoSEQ multiplex PCR; in TCRdb, only in-frame clones are kept and a portion is missing. The table has roughly 140,000 clones, more than 85% seen once; the top ten hold 9.5% to 15%. This clonotype originated in an adult who had recovered from COVID-19. Sequenced material: peripheral blood, taken after recovery from COVID-19. The chain is built from TRBV5-6 and TRBJ1-6, with 7 bases identical to TRBD1. CDR3 bases: TGTGCCAGCAGCGCGGAGGGACAGACCCTTAATTCACCCCTCCACTTT. Translating gives CASSAEGQTLNSPLHF.